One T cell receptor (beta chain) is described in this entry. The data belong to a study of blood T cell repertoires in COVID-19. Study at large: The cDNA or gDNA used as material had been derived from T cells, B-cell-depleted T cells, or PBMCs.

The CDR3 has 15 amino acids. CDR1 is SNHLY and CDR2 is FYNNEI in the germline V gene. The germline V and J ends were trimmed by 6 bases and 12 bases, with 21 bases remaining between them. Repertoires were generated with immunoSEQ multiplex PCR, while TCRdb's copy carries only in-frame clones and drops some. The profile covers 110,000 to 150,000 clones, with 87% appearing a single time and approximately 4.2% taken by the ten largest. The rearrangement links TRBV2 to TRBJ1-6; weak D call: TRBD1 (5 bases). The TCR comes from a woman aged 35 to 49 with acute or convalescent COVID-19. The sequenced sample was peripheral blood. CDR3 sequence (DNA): TGTGCCAGCAGCCGGGGGGAGACGCCAGCACAACCCCTCCACTTT. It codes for CASSRGETPAQPLHF.